These 17 T cell receptor beta chains were all obtained from the same sample, sequenced in a study of identifying expanded T cells in peripheral blood. Clones were read by immunoSEQ multiplex PCR, and TCRdb kept only the in-frame ones, dropping some. This sample has 85,000 to 95,000 clones, with about 88% found just once. The sequenced material came from blood. All receptors derive from a person aged 18 to 70 in good health.

This chain joins TRBV5-4 and TRBJ2-1, with TRBD1 matching over 9 bases. CDR1 and CDR2 (germline): SGHNT, YYREEE (reference sequence). This CDR3 has 16 residues. The junction had 9 bases not matched to a gene; V was cut back by 0 bases and J by 8 bases. The CDR3, as DNA: TGTGCCAGCAGCTTGGTGGGGAGGACAGGGGACTATGAGCAGTTCTTC. Translation gives CASSLVGRTGDYEQFF.

The chain carries TRBV30 and TRBJ1-2; D not certain. V gave up 4 bases and J gave up 0 bases, with 6 bases separating them. Per germline, CDR1 GTSNPN and CDR2 SVGIG (reference sequence). The CDR3 sequence is 12 residues long. This CDR3 is CAWTQSNYGYTF. The CDR3 DNA sequence: TGTGCCTGGACCCAGTCTAACTATGGCTACACCTTC. Using reference TRBV30 and TRBJ1-2 for the parts outside the CDR3, the full variable domain is SQTIHQWPATLVQPVGSPLSLECTVEGTSNPNLYWYRQAAGRGLQLLFYSVGIGQISSEVPQNLSASRPQDRQFILSSKKLLLSDSGFYLCAWTQSNYGYTFGSGTRLTVV.

The V call is TRBV23-1, the J call TRBJ1-2; D is uncertain. TRBV23-1 is noted as an ORF with a role that remains uncertain. Trimming removed 0 bases from V and 13 bases from J, with 12 bases in between. CDR3 length: 12 residues. The CDR3 DNA reads as TGCGCCAGCAGTCAATCTAACCGTTGGTTCACCTTC. Translated, it gives CASSQSNRWFTF.

The chain uses TRBV5-4 and TRBJ2-3; the D call may be TRBD1 or TRBD2 (6 bases each). The germline gives CDR1 SGHNT, CDR2 YYREEE (reference sequence). This CDR3 has 16 amino acids. Trimming removed 0 bases from V and 1 base from J, with 12 bases in between. CDR3 amino acids: CASSLAGGGGTDTQYF. The CDR3 DNA is TGTGCCAGCAGCTTGGCCGGGGGCGGTGGCACAGATACGCAGTATTTT. Complete variable domain (other parts from reference TRBV5-4 and TRBJ2-3): ETGVTQSPTHLIKTRGQQVTLRCSSQSGHNTVSWYQQALGQGPQFIFQYYREEENGRGNFPPRFSGLQFPNYSSELNVNALELDDSALYLCASSLAGGGGTDTQYFGPGTRLTVL.

CDR3 in DNA: TGTGCCAGCAGTTACACTAGCGGCAGCTACGAGCAGTACTTC. Amino acid sequence: CASSYTSGSYEQYF. The rearrangement joins TRBV6-5 to TRBJ2-5, with 8 bases lining up with TRBD2. The J call may be faulty, since TRBJ2-7 better matches the DNA end. This CDR3 comprises 14 residues. From germline, CDR1 is MNHEY and CDR2 SVGAGI.

The chain is built from TRBV18 and TRBJ1-2; D is perhaps TRBD1 (5 bases). Germline CDR1 KGHSH, CDR2 LQKENI. The CDR3 is made up of 15 amino acids. V gave up 6 bases and J gave up 7 bases, with 21 bases separating them. CDR3 in DNA: TGTGCCAGCTCCCGCTCGGGGGAGGGAAGAAGTGGCTACACCTTC. As protein: CASSRSGEGRSGYTF. The complete variable domain, with remaining parts taken from reference TRBV18 and TRBJ1-2, reads NAGVMQNPRHLVRRRGQEARLRCSPMKGHSHVYWYRQLPEEGLKFMVYLQKENIIDESGMPKERFSAEFPKEGPSILRIQQVVRGDSAAYFCASSRSGEGRSGYTFGSGTRLTVV.

This rearrangement joins TRBV6-5 to TRBJ2-5; D may be TRBD1 (6 bases). Germline CDR1 MNHEY, CDR2 SVGAGI. Trimming took off 5 bases at V and 2 bases at J, with 15 bases between the two ends. This CDR3 is 15 amino acids long. The CDR3 DNA reads as TGTGCCAGCAGTCCCCGAGAGACAGGTCAAGAGACCCAGTACTTC. Its translation is CASSPRETGQETQYF.

This clone was picked up one time. The rearrangement uses TRBV18 and TRBJ2-5, with 11 bases fitting TRBD2. J gave up 3 bases and V 4 bases, and 4 bases lay outside the gene matches. CDR3 length: 15 residues. CDR1 and CDR2 from the germline V gene are KGHSH and LQKENI. CDR3 nucleotides: TGTGCCAGCTCACGACCGGGACTAGCGGAAGAGACCCAGTACTTC. Translating it yields CASSRPGLAEETQYF.

V and J are TRBV30 and TRBJ2-3; D not certain. Germline CDR1 reads GTSNPN; CDR2 reads SVGIG (reference sequence). V dropped 1 base and J dropped 3 bases, with 2 bases sitting between them. The CDR3 consists of 11 residues. The CDR3 reads CAWSGTDTQYF. The DNA of the CDR3 is TGTGCCTGGAGTGGAACAGATACGCAGTATTTT.

The rearrangement links TRBV5-1 to TRBJ2-2; D call uncertain. The germline V gene has CDR1 SGHRS and CDR2 YFSETQ. CDR3 length: 15 amino acids. V was trimmed by 6 bases and J by 4 bases, leaving 16 bases between them. Written as DNA, the CDR3 is TGCGCCAGCAAGGTTGTGGTAGCCAGCACCGGGGAGCTGTTTTTT. As protein: CASKVVVASTGELFF.

The J gene is TRBJ2-3, the V gene TRBV5-1; D is possibly TRBD2 (5 bases). The V and J ends lost 0 bases and 0 bases respectively, with 8 bases between them. The V gene's germline CDR1 is SGHRS and CDR2 YFSETQ. The CDR3 runs to 15 residues. In DNA, the CDR3 is TGCGCCAGCAGCTTGGGATGGACTAGCACAGATACGCAGTATTTT. Translating it yields CASSLGWTSTDTQYF.

J is TRBJ1-6 and V is TRBV6-1; no clear D gene. The CDR3 totals 15 residues. Trimming took 6 bases from V and 2 from J, leaving 11 bases between them. The germline gives CDR1 MNHNS, CDR2 SASEGT. CDR3 bases: TGTGCCAGCAGGGCGGTAGACACCTATAATTCACCCCTCCACTTT. Protein sequence: CASRAVDTYNSPLHF.

The V gene is TRBV28, the J gene TRBJ2-2, with TRBD1 matching over 8 bases. The CDR3 loop spans 13 amino acids. Trimming cost V 7 bases and J 4 bases; bases outside gene matches: 2. The germline gives CDR1 MDHEN, CDR2 SYDVKM. Written as DNA, the CDR3 is TGTGCCAGCACAGGGGGCATCACCGGGGAGCTGTTTTTT. Translating gives CASTGGITGELFF.

The genes are TRBV7-9 and TRBJ1-1; D unresolved. The V end lost 5 bases, the J end lost 6 bases, and 10 bases lay between the germline ends. CDR1 SEHNR and CDR2 FQNEAQ come from the germline V gene (reference sequence). The CDR3 has 12 residues. DNA for the CDR3: TGTGCCAGCAGCCCCCCAACGTCTGAAGCTTTCTTT. Translating gives CASSPPTSEAFF. Full variable domain (outside the CDR3, taken from reference TRBV7-9 and TRBJ1-1): DTGVSQNPRHKITKRGQNVTFRCDPISEHNRLYWYRQTLGQGPEFLTYFQNEAQLEKSRLLSDRFSAERPKGSFSTLEIQRTEQGDSAMYLCASSPPTSEAFFGQGTRLTVV.

The rearrangement uses TRBV6-6 and TRBJ2-5; possible D gene TRBD1, 5 bases. CDR1 is MNHNY and CDR2 is SVGAGI in the germline V gene (reference sequence). The CDR3 covers 12 residues. Trimming pared 7 bases from V and 5 bases from J, leaving 11 bases between. As DNA, the CDR3 is TGTGCCAGCAAGCAGGGATGGGAGACCCAGTACTTC. Protein: CASKQGWETQYF.

This chain joins TRBV27 and TRBJ2-7; 8 positions agree with TRBD1. V lost 2 bases to trimming and J lost 5 bases; unmatched junction nucleotides: 5. The CDR3 length is 14 residues. CDR1 is MNHEY, CDR2 SMNVEV, per germline (reference sequence). The CDR3 is CASSLQGTGNEQYF. As DNA, the CDR3 is TGTGCCAGCAGTTTACAGGGGACAGGAAACGAGCAGTACTTC.

The rearrangement uses TRBV28 and TRBJ1-2, with 8 positions matching TRBD1. CDR1 is MDHEN and CDR2 is SYDVKM in the germline V gene. V shed 5 bases, J shed 0 bases, and the junction held 2 bases outside the gene matches. This CDR3 region has 14 residues. CDR3 residues: CASSVTGANYGYTF. The CDR3 nucleotides read TGTGCCAGCAGTGTGACAGGGGCTAACTATGGCTACACCTTC.